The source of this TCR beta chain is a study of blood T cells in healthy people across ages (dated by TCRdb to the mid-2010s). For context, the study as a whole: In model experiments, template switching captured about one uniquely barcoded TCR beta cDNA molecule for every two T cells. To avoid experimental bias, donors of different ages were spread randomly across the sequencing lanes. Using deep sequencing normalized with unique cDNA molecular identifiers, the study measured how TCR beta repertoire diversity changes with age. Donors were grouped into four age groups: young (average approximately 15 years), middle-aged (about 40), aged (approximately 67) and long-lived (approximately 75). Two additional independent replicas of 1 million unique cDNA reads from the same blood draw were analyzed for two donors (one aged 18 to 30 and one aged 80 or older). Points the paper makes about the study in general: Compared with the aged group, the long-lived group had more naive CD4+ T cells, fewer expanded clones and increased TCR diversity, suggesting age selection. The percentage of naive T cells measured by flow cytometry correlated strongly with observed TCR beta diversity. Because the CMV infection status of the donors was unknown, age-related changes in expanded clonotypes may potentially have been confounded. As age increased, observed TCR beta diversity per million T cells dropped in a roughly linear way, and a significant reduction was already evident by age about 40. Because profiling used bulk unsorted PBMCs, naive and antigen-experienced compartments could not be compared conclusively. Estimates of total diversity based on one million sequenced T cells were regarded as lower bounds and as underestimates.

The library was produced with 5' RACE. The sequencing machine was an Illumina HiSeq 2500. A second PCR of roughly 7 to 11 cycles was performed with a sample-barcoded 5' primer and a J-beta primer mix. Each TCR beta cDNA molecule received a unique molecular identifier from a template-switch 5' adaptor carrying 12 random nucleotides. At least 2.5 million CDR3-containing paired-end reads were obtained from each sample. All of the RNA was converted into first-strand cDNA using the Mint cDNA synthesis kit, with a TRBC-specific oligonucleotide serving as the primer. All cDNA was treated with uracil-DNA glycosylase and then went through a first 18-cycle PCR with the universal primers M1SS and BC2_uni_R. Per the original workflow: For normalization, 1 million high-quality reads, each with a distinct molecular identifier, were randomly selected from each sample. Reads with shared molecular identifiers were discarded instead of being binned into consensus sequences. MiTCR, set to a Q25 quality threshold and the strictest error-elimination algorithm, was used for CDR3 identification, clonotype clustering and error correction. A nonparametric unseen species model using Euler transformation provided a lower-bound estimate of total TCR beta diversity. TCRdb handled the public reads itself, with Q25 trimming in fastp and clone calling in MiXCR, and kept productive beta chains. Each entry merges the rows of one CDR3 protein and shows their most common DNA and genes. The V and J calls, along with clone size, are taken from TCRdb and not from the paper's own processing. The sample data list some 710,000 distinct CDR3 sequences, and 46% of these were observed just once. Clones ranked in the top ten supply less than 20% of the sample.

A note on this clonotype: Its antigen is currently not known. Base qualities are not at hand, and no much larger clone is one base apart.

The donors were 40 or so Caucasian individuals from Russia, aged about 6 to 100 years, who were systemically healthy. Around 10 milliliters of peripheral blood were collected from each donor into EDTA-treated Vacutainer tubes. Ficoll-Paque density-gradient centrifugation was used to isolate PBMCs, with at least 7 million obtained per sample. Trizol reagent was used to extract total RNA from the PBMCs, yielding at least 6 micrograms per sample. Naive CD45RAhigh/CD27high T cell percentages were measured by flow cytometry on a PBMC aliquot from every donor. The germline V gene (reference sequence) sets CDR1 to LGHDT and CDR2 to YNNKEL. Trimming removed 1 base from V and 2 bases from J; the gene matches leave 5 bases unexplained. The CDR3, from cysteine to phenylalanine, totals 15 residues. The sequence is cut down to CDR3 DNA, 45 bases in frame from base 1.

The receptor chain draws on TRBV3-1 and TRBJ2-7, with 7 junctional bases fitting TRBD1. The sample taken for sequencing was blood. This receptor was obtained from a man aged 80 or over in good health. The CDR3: CASSQVGTVTYEQYF. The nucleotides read TGTGCCAGCAGCCAAGTGGGGACAGTAACCTACGAGCAGTACTTC.